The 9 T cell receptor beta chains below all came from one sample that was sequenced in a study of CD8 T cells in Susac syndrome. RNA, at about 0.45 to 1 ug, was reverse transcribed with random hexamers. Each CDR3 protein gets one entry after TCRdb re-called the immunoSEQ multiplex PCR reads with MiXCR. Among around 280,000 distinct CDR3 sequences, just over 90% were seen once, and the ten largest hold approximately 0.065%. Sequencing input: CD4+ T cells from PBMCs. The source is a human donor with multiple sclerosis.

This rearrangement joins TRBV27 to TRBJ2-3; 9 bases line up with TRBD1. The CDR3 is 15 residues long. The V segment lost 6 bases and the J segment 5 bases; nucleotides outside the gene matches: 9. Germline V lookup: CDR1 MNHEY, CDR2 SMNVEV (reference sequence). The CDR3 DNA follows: TGTGCCAGCAGCCGCTCCGGGACAGGGATAGATACGCAGTATTTT. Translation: CASSRSGTGIDTQYF.

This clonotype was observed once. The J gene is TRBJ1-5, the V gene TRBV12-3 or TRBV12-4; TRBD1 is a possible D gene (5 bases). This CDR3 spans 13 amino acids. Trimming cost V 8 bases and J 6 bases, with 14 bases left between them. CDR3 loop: CASGQGRGQPQHF. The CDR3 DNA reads TGTGCCAGCGGTCAGGGAAGGGGTCAGCCCCAGCATTTT.

The CDR3 loop reads CASSQGIPGQGNYGYTF. The CDR3 region has the DNA TGTGCCAGCAGCCAGGGAATACCGGGACAGGGAAACTATGGCTACACCTTC. This chain uses TRBV16 with TRBJ1-2, with 9 bases identical to TRBD1. Per the germline V gene, CDR1 is KGHSY and CDR2 is FQNENV. V shed 3 bases, J shed 2 bases, and the junction held 10 bases outside the gene matches. The CDR3 is made up of 17 amino acids.

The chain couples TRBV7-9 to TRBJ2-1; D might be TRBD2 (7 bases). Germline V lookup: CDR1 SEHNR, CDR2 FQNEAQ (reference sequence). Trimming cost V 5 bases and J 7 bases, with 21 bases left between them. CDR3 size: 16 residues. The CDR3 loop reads CASSAGSGGAENEQFF. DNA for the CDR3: TGTGCCAGCAGCGCTGGCAGTGGGGGGGCGGAAAATGAGCAGTTCTTC.

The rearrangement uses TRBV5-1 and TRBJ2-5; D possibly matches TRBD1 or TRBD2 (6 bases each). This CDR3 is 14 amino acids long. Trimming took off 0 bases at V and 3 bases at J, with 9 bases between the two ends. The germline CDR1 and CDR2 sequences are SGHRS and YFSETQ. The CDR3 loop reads CASSLAGEEETQYF. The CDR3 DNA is TGCGCCAGCAGCTTGGCAGGGGAGGAAGAGACCCAGTACTTC.

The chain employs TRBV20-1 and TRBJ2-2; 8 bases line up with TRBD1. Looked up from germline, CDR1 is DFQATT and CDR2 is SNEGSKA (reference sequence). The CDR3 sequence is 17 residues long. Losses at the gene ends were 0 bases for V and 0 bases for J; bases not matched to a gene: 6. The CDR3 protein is CSARDFTGQANTGELFF. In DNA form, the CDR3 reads TGCAGTGCTAGAGATTTTACGGGACAGGCGAACACCGGGGAGCTGTTTTTT.

Here the CDR3 reads CASSTTGYTGELFF. DNA for the CDR3: TGTGCCAGCAGTACGACCGGGTACACCGGGGAGCTGTTTTTT. The chain has TRBV28 and TRBJ2-2; no clear D gene. CDR3 length: 14 amino acids. The germline V gene has CDR1 MDHEN and CDR2 SYDVKM. V was cut by 5 bases and J by 3 bases, with 10 bases left in between. Based on the CDR3 plus reference TRBV28 and TRBJ2-2, the full variable domain is DVKVTQSSRYLVKRTGEKVFLECVQDMDHENMFWYRQDPGLGLRLIYFSYDVKMKEKGDIPEGYSVSREKKERFSLILESASTNQTSMYLCASSTTGYTGELFFGEGSRLTVL.

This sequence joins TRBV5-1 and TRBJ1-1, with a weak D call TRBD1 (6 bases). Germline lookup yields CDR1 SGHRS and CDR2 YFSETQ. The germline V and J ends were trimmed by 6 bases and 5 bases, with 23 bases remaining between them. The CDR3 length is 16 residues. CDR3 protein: CASKVGLQGDGTEAFF. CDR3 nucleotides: TGCGCCAGCAAAGTGGGGCTACAGGGAGATGGTACTGAAGCTTTCTTT. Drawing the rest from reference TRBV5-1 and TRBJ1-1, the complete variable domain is KAGVTQTPRYLIKTRGQQVTLSCSPISGHRSVSWYQQTPGQGLQFLFEYFSETQRNKGNFPGRFSGRQFSNSRSEMNVSTLELGDSALYLCASKVGLQGDGTEAFFGQGTRLTVV.

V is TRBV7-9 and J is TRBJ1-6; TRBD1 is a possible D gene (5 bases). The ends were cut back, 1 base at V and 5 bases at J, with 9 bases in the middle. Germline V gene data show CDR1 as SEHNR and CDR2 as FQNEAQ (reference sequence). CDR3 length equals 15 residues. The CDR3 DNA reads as TGTGCCAGCAGCTTAGAGGTGACAGATAATTCACCCCTCCACTTT. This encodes CASSLEVTDNSPLHF.